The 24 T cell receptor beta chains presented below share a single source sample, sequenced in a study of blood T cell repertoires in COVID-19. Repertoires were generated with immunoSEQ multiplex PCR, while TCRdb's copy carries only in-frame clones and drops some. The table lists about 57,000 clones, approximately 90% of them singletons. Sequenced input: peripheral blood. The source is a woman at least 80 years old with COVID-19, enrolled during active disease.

CDR3 bases: TGTGCCAGCAGTTACGGCCAGCGGGGTCGTGATGAGCAGTTCTTC. Translating gives CASSYGQRGRDEQFF. The genes are TRBV6-5 and TRBJ2-1; TRBD2 aligns across 7 bases. The CDR3 runs to 15 residues. V shed 2 bases, J shed 8 bases, and the junction held 9 bases outside the gene matches. Germline V gene data show CDR1 as MNHEY and CDR2 as SVGAGI.

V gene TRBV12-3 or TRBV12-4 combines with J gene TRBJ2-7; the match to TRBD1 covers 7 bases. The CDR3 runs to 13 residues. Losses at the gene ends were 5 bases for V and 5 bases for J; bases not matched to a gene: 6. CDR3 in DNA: TGTGCCAGCAGTACAGGGGAAGCCCACGAGCAGTACTTC. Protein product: CASSTGEAHEQYF.

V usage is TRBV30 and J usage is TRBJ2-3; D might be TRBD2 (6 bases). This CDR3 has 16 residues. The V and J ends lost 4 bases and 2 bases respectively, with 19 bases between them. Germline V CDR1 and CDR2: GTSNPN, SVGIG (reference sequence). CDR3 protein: CAWNPPRGTHTDTQYF. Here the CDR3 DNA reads TGTGCCTGGAACCCTCCCCGGGGGACCCACACAGATACGCAGTATTTT.

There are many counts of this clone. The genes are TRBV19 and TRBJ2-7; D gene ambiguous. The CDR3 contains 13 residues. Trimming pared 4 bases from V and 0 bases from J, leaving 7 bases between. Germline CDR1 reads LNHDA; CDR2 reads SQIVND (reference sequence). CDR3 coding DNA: TGTGCCAGTAGTAGATCTACCTCCTACGAGCAGTACTTC. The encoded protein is CASSRSTSYEQYF.

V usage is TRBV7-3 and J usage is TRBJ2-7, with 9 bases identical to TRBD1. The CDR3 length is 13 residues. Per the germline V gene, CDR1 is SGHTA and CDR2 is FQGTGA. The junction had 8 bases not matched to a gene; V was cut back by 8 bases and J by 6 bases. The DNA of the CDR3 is TGTGCCAGCTCCCCACAGGGGGCAAGCGAGCAGTACTTC. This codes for CASSPQGASEQYF.

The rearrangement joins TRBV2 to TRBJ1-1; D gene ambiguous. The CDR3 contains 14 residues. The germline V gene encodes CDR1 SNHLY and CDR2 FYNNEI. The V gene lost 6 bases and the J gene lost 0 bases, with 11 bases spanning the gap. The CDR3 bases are TGTGCCAGCAGCCCACAGCTCATGAACACTGAAGCTTTCTTT. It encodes CASSPQLMNTEAFF.

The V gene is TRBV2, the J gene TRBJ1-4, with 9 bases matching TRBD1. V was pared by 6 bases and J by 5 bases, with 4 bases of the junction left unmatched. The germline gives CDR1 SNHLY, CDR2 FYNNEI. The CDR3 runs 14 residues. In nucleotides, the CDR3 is TGTGCCAGCAGAAACAGGGGGCAGAATGAAAAACTGTTTTTT. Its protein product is CASRNRGQNEKLFF. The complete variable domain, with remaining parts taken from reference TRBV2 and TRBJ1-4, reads EPEVTQTPSHQVTQMGQEVILRCVPISNHLYFYWYRQILGQKVEFLVSFYNNEISEKSEIFDDQFSVERPDGSNFTLKIRSTKLEDSAMYFCASRNRGQNEKLFFGSGTQLSVL.

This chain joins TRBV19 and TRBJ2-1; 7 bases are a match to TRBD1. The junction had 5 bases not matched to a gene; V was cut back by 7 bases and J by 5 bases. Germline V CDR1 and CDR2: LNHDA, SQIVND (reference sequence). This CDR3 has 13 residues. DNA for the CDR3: TGTGCCAGTACCAGGACAGGTAACAATGAGCAGTTCTTC. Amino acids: CASTRTGNNEQFF.

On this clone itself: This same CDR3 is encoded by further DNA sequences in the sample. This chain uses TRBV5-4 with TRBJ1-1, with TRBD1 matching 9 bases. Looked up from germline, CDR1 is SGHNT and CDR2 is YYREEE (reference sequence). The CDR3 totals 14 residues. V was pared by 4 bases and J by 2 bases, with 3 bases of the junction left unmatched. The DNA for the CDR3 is TGTGCCAGCAGCCCGGGACAGGGAAACACTGAAGCTTTCTTT. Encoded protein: CASSPGQGNTEAFF.

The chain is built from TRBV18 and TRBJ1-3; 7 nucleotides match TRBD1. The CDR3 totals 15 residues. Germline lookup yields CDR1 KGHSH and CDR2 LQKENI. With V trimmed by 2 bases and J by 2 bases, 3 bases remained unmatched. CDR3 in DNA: TGTGCCAGCTCACCAAGCCAGGGGGCTGGAAACACCATATATTTT. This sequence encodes CASSPSQGAGNTIYF.

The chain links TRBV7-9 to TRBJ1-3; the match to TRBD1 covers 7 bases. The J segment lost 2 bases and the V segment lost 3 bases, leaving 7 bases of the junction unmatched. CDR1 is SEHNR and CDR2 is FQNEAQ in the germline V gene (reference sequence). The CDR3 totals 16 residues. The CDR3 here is CASSFLTGSTGNTIYF. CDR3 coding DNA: TGTGCCAGCAGCTTCTTGACAGGGTCGACTGGAAACACCATATATTTT.

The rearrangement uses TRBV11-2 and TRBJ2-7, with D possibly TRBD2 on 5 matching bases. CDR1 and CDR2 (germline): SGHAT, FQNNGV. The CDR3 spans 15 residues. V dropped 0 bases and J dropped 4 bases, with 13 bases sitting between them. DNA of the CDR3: TGTGCCAGCAGCTTAGATCGATTTGGCGGGTACGAGCAGTACTTC. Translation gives CASSLDRFGGYEQYF.

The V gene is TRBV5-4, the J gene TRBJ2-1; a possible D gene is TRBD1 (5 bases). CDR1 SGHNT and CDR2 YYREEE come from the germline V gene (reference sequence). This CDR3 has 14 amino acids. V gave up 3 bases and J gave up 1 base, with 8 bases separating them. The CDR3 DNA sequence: TGTGCCAGCAGCTCCCAGGGATCCTACAATGAGCAGTTCTTC. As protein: CASSSQGSYNEQFF.

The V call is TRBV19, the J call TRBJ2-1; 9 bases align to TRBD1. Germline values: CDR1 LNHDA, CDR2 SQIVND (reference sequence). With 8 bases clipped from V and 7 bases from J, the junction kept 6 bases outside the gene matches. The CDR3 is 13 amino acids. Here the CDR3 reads CASRRQGENEQFF. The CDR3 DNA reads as TGTGCCAGTCGGCGACAGGGGGAGAATGAGCAGTTCTTC.

CDR3 nucleotide sequence: TGCGCCAGCAGCTTGCAGGGGGACTCTGGAAACACCATATATTTT. Translating gives CASSLQGDSGNTIYF. V and J are TRBV5-1 and TRBJ1-3; 7 nucleotides line up with TRBD1. Germline CDR1 and CDR2: SGHRS and YFSETQ. The length of the CDR3 is 15 residues. V trimming: 1 base; J trimming: 0 bases; junction bases outside the gene matches: 1. Using reference TRBV5-1 and TRBJ1-3 for the parts outside the CDR3, the full variable domain is KAGVTQTPRYLIKTRGQQVTLSCSPISGHRSVSWYQQTPGQGLQFLFEYFSETQRNKGNFPGRFSGRQFSNSRSEMNVSTLELGDSALYLCASSLQGDSGNTIYFGEGSWLTVV.

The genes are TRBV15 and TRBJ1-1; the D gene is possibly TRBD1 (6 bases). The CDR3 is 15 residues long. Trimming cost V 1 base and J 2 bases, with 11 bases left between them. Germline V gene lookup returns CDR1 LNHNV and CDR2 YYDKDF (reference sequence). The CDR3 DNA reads TGTGCCACCAGCAGAGGAACAGGGCAAAACACTGAAGCTTTCTTT. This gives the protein CATSRGTGQNTEAFF.

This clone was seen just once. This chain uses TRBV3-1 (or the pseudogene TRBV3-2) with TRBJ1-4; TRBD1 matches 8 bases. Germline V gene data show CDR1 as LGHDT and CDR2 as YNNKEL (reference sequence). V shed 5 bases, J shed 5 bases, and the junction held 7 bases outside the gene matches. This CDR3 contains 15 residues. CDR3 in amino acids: CASSYRTGPNEKLFF. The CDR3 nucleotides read TGTGCCAGCAGCTACCGGACAGGGCCAAATGAAAAACTGTTTTTT.

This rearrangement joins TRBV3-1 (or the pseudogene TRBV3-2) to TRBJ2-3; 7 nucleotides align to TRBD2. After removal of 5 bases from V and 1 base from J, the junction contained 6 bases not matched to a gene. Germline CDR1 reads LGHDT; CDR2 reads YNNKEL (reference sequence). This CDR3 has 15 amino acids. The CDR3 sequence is CASSLRAGGTDTQYF. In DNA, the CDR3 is TGTGCCAGCAGCTTAAGGGCGGGGGGCACAGATACGCAGTATTTT.

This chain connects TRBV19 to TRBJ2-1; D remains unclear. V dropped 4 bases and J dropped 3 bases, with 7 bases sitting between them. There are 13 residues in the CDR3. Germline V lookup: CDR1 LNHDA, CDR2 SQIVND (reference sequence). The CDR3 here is CASSKRDYNEQFF. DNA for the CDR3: TGTGCCAGTAGTAAGCGAGACTACAATGAGCAGTTCTTC.

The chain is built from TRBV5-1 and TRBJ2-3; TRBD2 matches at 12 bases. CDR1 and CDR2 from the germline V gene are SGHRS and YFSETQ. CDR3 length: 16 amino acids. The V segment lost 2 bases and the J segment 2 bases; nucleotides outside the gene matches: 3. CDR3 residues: CASSFGLAGSTDTQYF. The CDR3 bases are TGCGCCAGCAGCTTTGGACTAGCGGGATCCACAGATACGCAGTATTTT.

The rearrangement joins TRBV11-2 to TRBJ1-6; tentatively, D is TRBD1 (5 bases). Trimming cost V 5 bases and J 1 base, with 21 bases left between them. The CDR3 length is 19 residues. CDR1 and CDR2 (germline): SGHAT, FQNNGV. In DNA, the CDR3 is TGTGCCAGCAGCATCGACCACTTCAGGGTAGGGTCCTATAATTCACCCCTCCACTTT. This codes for CASSIDHFRVGSYNSPLHF.

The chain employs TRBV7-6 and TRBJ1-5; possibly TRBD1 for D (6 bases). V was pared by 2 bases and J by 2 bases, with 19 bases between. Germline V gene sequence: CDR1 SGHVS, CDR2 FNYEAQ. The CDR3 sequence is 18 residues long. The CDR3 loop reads CASSLMPGQGRGNQPQHF. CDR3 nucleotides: TGTGCCAGCAGCTTAATGCCGGGGCAGGGGCGAGGCAATCAGCCCCAGCATTTT.

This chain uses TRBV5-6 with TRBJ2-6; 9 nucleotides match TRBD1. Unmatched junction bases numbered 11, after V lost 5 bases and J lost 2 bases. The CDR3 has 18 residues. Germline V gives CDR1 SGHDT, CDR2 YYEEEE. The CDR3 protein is CASRLTGTGTTGANVLTF. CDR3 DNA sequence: TGTGCCAGCAGGCTGACCGGGACAGGGACAACTGGGGCCAACGTCCTGACTTTC.

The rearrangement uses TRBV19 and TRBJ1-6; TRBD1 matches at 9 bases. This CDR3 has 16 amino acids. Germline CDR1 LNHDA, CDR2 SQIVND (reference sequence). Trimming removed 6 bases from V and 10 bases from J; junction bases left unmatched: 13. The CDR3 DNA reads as TGTGCCAGTAGGACTCCGCGGGGGACAGGGCCCTCACCCCTCCACTTT. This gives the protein CASRTPRGTGPSPLHF.